The 2 T cell receptor beta chains given below trace back to one sample, sequenced in a study of CD8+CD57+ T cells in acquired aplastic anemia (dated by TCRdb to the late 2010s). TCRdb records Illumina HiSeq 2000 as the sequencer. Profiling of TCR beta VDJ combinations and CDR3 sequences used genomic DNA as the template. TCRdb reworked the public reads: Q25 trimming with fastp, MiXCR clone assembly, productive beta chains retained. Rows matching on CDR3 protein sequence are summarized as one entry with the most common DNA and genes. The sample has more than 40,000 distinct CDR3 sequences on record, around 73% of them singletons. The ten largest clones capture less than 40% of the sample. Source material: sorted CD4+, CD8+, or CD8+CD57+ T cells (not recorded which) from PBMCs. The receptors derive from a human donor in good health, serving as a control.

This sequence joins TRBV7-3 and TRBJ2-3; D is uncertain. V dropped 5 bases and J dropped 4 bases, with 7 bases sitting between them. The CDR3 is made up of 12 amino acids. Germline V lookup: CDR1 SGHTA, CDR2 FQGTGA. The CDR3 reads CASSIDSDTQYF. The CDR3 DNA sequence: TGTGCCAGCAGCATCGATTCAGATACGCAGTATTTT.

The genes are TRBV11-1 and TRBJ2-3; 11 nucleotides line up with TRBD2. The CDR3 covers 19 residues. CDR1 is SGHAT, CDR2 FQDESV, per germline (reference sequence). V was clipped by 2 bases and J by 7 bases; unmatched bases: 17. CDR3 sequence: CASSLPSGRIGKGTNTQYF. In DNA, the CDR3 is TGTGCCAGCAGCTTACCTAGCGGGAGGATCGGGAAGGGCACGAATACGCAGTATTTT.